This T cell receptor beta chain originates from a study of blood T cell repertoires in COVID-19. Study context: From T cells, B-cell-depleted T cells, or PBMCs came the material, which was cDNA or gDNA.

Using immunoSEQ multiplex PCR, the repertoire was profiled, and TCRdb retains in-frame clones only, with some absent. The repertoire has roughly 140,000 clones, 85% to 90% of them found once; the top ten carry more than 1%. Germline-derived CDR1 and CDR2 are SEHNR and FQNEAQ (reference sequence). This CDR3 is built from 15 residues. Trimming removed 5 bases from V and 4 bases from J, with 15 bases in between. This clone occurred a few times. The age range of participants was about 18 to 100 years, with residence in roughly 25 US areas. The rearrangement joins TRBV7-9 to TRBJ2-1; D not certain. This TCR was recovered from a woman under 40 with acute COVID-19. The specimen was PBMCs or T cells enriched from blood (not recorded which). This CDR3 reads CASSPPATDYNEQFF. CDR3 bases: TGTGCCAGCAGCCCTCCAGCCACAGATTACAATGAGCAGTTCTTC.